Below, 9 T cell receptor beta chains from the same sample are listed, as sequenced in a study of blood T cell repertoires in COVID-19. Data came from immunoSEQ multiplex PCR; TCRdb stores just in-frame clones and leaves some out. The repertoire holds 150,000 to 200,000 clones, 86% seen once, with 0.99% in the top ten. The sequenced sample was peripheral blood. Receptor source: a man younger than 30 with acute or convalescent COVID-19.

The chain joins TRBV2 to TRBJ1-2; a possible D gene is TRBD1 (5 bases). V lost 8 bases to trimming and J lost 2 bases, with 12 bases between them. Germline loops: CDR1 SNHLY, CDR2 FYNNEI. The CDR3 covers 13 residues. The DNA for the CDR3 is TGTGCCAGCCTCCTAGGGGCAAACTATGGCTACACCTTC. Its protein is CASLLGANYGYTF. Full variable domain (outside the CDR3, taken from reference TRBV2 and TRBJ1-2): EPEVTQTPSHQVTQMGQEVILRCVPISNHLYFYWYRQILGQKVEFLVSFYNNEISEKSEIFDDQFSVERPDGSNFTLKIRSTKLEDSAMYFCASLLGANYGYTFGSGTRLTVV.

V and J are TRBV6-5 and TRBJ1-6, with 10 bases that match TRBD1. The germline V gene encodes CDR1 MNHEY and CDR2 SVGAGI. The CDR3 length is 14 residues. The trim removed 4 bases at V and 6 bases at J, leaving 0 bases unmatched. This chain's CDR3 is CASSWDRGNSPLHF. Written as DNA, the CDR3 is TGTGCCAGCAGTTGGGACAGGGGTAATTCACCCCTCCACTTT.

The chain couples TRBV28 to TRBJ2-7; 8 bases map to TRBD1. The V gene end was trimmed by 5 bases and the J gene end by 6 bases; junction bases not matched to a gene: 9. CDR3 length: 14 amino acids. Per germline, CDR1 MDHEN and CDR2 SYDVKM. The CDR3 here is CASSGDRPLSEQYV. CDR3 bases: TGTGCCAGCAGTGGGGACAGGCCCTTATCCGAGCAGTACGTC.

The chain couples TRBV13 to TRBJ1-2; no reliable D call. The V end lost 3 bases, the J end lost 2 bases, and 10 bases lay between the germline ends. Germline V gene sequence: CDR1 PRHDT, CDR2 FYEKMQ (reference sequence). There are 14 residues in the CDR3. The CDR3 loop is CASSFVRHNYGYTF. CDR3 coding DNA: TGTGCCAGCAGCTTTGTCAGGCACAACTATGGCTACACCTTC. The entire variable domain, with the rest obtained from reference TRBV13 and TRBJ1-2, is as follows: AAGVIQSPRHLIKEKRETATLKCYPIPRHDTVYWYQQGPGQDPQFLISFYEKMQSDKGSIPDRFSAQQFSDYHSELNMSSLELGDSALYFCASSFVRHNYGYTFGSGTRLTVV.

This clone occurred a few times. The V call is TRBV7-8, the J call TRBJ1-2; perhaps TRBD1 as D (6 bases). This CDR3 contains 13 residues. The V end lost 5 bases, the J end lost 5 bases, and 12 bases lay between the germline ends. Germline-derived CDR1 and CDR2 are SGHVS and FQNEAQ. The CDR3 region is CASSPTGPYGYTF. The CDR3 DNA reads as TGTGCCAGCAGCCCAACAGGGCCTTATGGCTACACCTTC.

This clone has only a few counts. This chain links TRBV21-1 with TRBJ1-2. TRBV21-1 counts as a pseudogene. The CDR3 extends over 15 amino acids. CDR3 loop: CASSNWGGQPDGYTF. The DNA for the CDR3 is TGTGCCAGCAGCAATTGGGGGGGCCAACCGGATGGCTACACCTTC.

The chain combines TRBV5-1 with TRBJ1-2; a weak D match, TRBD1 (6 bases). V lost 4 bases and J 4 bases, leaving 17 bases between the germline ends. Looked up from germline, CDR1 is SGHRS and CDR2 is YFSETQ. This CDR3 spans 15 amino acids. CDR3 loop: CASSHNRDPGYGYTF. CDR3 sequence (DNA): TGCGCCAGCAGCCACAACAGGGACCCTGGCTATGGCTACACCTTC.

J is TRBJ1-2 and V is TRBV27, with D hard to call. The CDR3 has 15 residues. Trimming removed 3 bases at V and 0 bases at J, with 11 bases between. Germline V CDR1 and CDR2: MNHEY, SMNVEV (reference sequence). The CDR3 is CASSFGGLSNYGYTF. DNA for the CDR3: TGTGCCAGCAGTTTCGGAGGGCTCTCTAACTATGGCTACACCTTC.

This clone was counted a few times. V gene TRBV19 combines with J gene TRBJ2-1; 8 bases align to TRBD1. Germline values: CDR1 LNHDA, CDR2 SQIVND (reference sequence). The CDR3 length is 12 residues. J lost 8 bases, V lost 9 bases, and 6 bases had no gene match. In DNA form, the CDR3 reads TGTGCCAGCCAGGGGGCCCCGGATGAGCAGTTCTTC. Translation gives CASQGAPDEQFF.